This TCR beta chain was identified during a study of blood T cell repertoires in COVID-19. Study context: From the United States, Italy and Spain came samples of acute and convalescent COVID-19. Sources were T cells, B-cell-depleted T cells, or PBMCs; the material itself was cDNA or gDNA.

Here immunoSEQ multiplex PCR was the method, and the copy in TCRdb shows in-frame clones only, minus some. The sample has some 200,000 clones; 80% to 85% are singletons. The trim removed 1 base at V and 2 bases at J, leaving 1 base unmatched. CDR3 length equals 15 residues. Per germline, CDR1 MDHEN and CDR2 SYDVKM. The sample taken for sequencing was PBMCs or T cells enriched from blood (not recorded which). The chain couples TRBV28 to TRBJ1-5; 8 nucleotides agree with TRBD1. The receptor was isolated from a middle-aged man who had recovered from COVID-19. The CDR3 coding sequence is TGTGCCAGCAGTTTATCAGGGGGCGGCAATCAGCCCCAGCATTTT. Translating it yields CASSLSGGGNQPQHF. Looking up the rest from reference TRBV28 and TRBJ1-5 gives the full variable domain: DVKVTQSSRYLVKRTGEKVFLECVQDMDHENMFWYRQDPGLGLRLIYFSYDVKMKEKGDIPEGYSVSREKKERFSLILESASTNQTSMYLCASSLSGGGNQPQHFGDGTRLSIL.